These T cell receptor beta chains were read from a single sample in a study of T cell repertoires in cytomegalovirus infection. Using its own MiXCR run on the reads, TCRdb lists one record per CDR3 protein. The table records approximately 990,000 distinct CDR3 sequences, around 30% of them present only once. Their cognate antigens are unknown. Sequences were derived from cultured CD8+ T cells from PBMCs, sampled from culture after CMV antigen stimulation. Receptors originate from a human donor in good health (CMV status not recorded). Some clones in this sample may be carry-over from other donors' samples. Each CDR3 is given without its conserved first and last residue.

v_call	j_call	cdr3_length	cdr3_aa
TRBV9	TRBJ2-1	12	ASSVSGGSNEQF
TRBV7-9	TRBJ1-2	11	ASSGAPTYGYT
TRBV10-1	TRBJ1-1	13	ASSEFQGAVAEAF
TRBV7-9	TRBJ2-3	11	ASSPRGDDTQY
TRBV20-1	TRBJ2-1	14	SAREEGGGPLNEQF
TRBV4-3	TRBJ2-5	12	ASSQVTGQETQY
TRBV15	TRBJ1-6	11	ATSGQGSSPLH
TRBV2	TRBJ2-1	14	TSSEPRDSKYNEQF
TRBV2	TRBJ1-2	12	ASSFHPGQGGYT
TRBV27	TRBJ1-3	12	ASSQGGAGNTIY
TRBV7-2	TRBJ2-7	11	ASSLVGVSEQY
TRBV4-1	TRBJ2-2	16	ASSPRHLAGTLGGELF
TRBV6-2/TRBV6-3	TRBJ2-7	14	ASSYSTASYAYEQY
TRBV25-1	TRBJ1-1	18	ASSEYFSARGPGEGAEAF
TRBV10-3	TRBJ2-1	16	AIRPETSGGENLNEQF
TRBV19	TRBJ2-7	11	ASSPGQYYEQY
TRBV7-3	TRBJ2-1	14	ASSPQWRGTYNEQF
TRBV7-9	TRBJ1-4	13	ASSSDRGWLDKLF